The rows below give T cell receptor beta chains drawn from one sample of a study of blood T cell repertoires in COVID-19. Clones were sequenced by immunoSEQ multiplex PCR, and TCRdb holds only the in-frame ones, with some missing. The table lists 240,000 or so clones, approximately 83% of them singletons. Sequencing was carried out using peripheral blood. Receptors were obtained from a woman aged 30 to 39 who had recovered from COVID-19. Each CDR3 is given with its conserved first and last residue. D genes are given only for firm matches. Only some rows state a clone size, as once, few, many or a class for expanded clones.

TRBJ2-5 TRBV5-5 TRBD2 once TGTGCCAGCAGCATCCCGCTAGCGGGGGGTTTTGAGACCCAGTACTTC CASSIPLAGGFETQYF
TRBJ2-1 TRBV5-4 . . TGTGCCAGCAGCTTGTCAGGGGCAGCCAATCTCTACAATGAGCAGTTCTTC CASSLSGAANLYNEQFF
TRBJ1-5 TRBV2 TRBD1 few TGTGCCAGCAGTGTAGGGACAGGGGATCAGCCCCAGCATTTT CASSVGTGDQPQHF
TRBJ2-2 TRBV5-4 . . TGTGCCAGCAGCTTGACTAGGACTAACACCGGGGAGCTGTTTTTT CASSLTRTNTGELFF
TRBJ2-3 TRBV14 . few TGTGCCAGCAGCCATAGGGGTTTTAGCACAGATACGCAGTATTTT CASSHRGFSTDTQYF
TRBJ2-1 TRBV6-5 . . TGTGCCAGCAGTTACAGCCCGAGCTCCTACAATGAGCAGTTCTTC CASSYSPSSYNEQFF
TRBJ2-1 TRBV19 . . TGTGCCAGTAGTATGGGCCAGGTAGTAGATGAGCAGTTCTTC CASSMGQVVDEQFF
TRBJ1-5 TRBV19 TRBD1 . TGTGCCAGTACCACAGGGGCTAGCAATCAGCCCCAGCATTTT CASTTGASNQPQHF
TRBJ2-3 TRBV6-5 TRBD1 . TGTGCCAGCACCCCGGGGGACAGGGGGCGATCTATGCAGTATTTT CASTPGDRGRSMQYF
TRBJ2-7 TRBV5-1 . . TGCGCCAGCAGTCGGACAGCATTGGACGAGCAGTACTTC CASSRTALDEQYF
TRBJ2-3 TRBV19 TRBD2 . TGTGCCGTCTCTAGCGGGGGGCGGGATACGCAGTATTTT CAVSSGGRDTQYF
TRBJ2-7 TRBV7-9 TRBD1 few TGTGCCAGCAGCTCCCGGGACAGAGCCTACGAGCAGTACTTC CASSSRDRAYEQYF
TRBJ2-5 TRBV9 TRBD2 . TGTGCCAGCAGCGTAGCTACTAGCGGGGGCCATCAAGAGACCCAGTACTTC CASSVATSGGHQETQYF
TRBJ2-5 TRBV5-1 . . TGCGCCAGCCGCCCCTCCCGGGGAGCGGGCCAAGAGACCCAGTACTTC CASRPSRGAGQETQYF
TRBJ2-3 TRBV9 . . TGTGCCAGCAGCCCTCCGGGACTTTACACAGATACGCAGTATTTT CASSPPGLYTDTQYF
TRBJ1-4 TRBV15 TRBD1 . TGTGCCACCAGCAGAGGGGACAGGGGAGGAACTAATGAAAAACTGTTTTTT CATSRGDRGGTNEKLFF
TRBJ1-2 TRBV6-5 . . TGTGCCAGCAGTTCCCAGGGAGGGCACTATGGCTACACCTTC CASSSQGGHYGYTF
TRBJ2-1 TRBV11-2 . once TGTGCCAGCAGCTTAGGCCGGTACAATGAGCAGTTCTTC CASSLGRYNEQFF
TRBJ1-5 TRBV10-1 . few TGCGCCAGCAGTGAAGACGGACTTCAGCCCCAGCATTTT CASSEDGLQPQHF
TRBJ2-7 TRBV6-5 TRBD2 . TGTGCCAGCAGCCTACGAACTAGCGGGGGCTACGAGCAGTACTTC CASSLRTSGGYEQYF